This T cell receptor (beta chain) is drawn from a study of T cells after yellow fever vaccination. This CDR3 has 14 amino acids. Per the germline V gene, CDR1 is SGHTA and CDR2 is FQGTGA. Trimming removed 5 bases from V and 8 bases from J, with 18 bases in between. TCRdb re-analysed the 5' RACE reads in MiXCR, keeping a single row per CDR3 protein. The sample comprises roughly 300,000 distinct CDR3 sequences, around 7.3% of which are singletons, and over 15% rests with the top ten. The rearrangement links TRBV7-3 to TRBJ1-2; tentatively, D is TRBD1 (6 bases). Sequenced here: PBMCs, sampled about 49 days after the first yellow fever vaccination. The sequence was collected from a man between 18 and 35 years old who received the YFV17D yellow fever vaccine. The CDR3 sequence is CASSPAGTHSGYTF. The CDR3 region has the DNA TGTGCCAGCAGCCCTGCCGGGACACACTCGGGCTACACCTTC.